The 27 T cell receptor beta chains below all came from one sample that was sequenced in a study of radiotherapy plus CTLA-4 blockade in lung cancer. Sequencing was performed with immunoSEQ multiplex PCR; in TCRdb, only in-frame clones are kept and a portion is missing. Here the sample spans around 55,000 clones, just under 85% being singletons. This specimen consisted of peripheral blood, obtained from a patient treated with radiotherapy plus ipilimumab. These receptors all stem from a human donor with non-small cell lung cancer whose response to radiotherapy plus ipilimumab could not be evaluated.

This clone was found once. One end of the junction varies from germline; a read error may be responsible. The chain links TRBV9 to TRBJ2-5; perhaps TRBD1 as D (5 bases). The CDR3 is made up of 13 amino acids. Germline V lookup: CDR1 SGDLS, CDR2 YYNGEE. The CDR3 region has the DNA TGTGCCAGCAGCGGGCAGGGTCGAGAGACCCGGTACTTC. It is translated as CASSGQGRETRYF.

The chain uses TRBV5-1 and TRBJ2-5; TRBD2 agrees at 11 bases. V lost 4 bases to trimming and J lost 2 bases; unmatched junction nucleotides: 4. This CDR3 is 15 amino acids long. CDR1 is SGHRS and CDR2 is YFSETQ in the germline V gene. The CDR3 DNA sequence: TGCGCCAGCAGCCTCTTAGCGGGGGGGCAAGAGACCCAGTACTTC. Translating it yields CASSLLAGGQETQYF. Drawing the rest from reference TRBV5-1 and TRBJ2-5, the complete variable domain is KAGVTQTPRYLIKTRGQQVTLSCSPISGHRSVSWYQQTPGQGLQFLFEYFSETQRNKGNFPGRFSGRQFSNSRSEMNVSTLELGDSALYLCASSLLAGGQETQYFGPGTRLLVL.

In its sample, this clone was seen a few times. The V call is TRBV30, the J call TRBJ1-3; a weak D match, TRBD1 (5 bases). Germline CDR1 GTSNPN, CDR2 SVGIG (reference sequence). Between the trimmed V and J ends, which lost 4 bases and 5 bases, there was a span of 9 bases. This CDR3 contains 12 residues. CDR3 in DNA: TGTGCCTGGACCGACAGTCGAAACACCATATATTTT. Its protein is CAWTDSRNTIYF.

This chain uses TRBV4-3 with TRBJ1-3; D is unclear. Per the germline V gene, CDR1 is LGHNA and CDR2 is YSLEER. Trimming stripped 3 bases from V and 2 bases from J, with 11 bases between. This CDR3 has 15 amino acids. CDR3 DNA sequence: TGCGCCAGCAGCCACGGAGGGAAACCTGGAAACACCATATATTTT. Amino acids: CASSHGGKPGNTIYF.

The CDR3 nucleotides are TGTGCCAGCAGTTTGAAGCGAAGCTATGGCTACACCTTC. Its translation is CASSLKRSYGYTF. The gene calls are TRBV27 and TRBJ1-2; no reliable D call. In germline, CDR1 is MNHEY, CDR2 SMNVEV (reference sequence). The V end was cut by 3 bases, the J end by 4 bases, with 9 bases between. The CDR3 extends over 13 amino acids.

With regard to this clone: Other DNA sequences in the sample encode the same CDR3. The gene calls are TRBV9 and TRBJ2-5; 7 nucleotides line up with TRBD2. Looked up from germline, CDR1 is SGDLS and CDR2 is YYNGEE. V lost 0 bases, J lost 4 bases, and 6 bases stayed unmatched. This CDR3 contains 15 residues. CDR3 amino acids: CASSVGGGRGETQYF. For the CDR3, the DNA is TGTGCCAGCAGCGTAGGGGGGGGACGGGGAGAGACCCAGTACTTC.

The chain's CDR3 is CASSPQGFTEKLFF. CDR3 nucleotides: TGTGCCAGCTCACCACAGGGGTTCACAGAAAAACTGTTTTTT. The chain links TRBV18 to TRBJ1-4, with a weak D call TRBD1 (5 bases). Deletions cut 1 base from V and 8 bases from J, with 11 bases between. This CDR3 region has 14 residues. Germline V gene data show CDR1 as KGHSH and CDR2 as LQKENI.

The chain joins TRBV18 to TRBJ2-5, with 10 positions matching TRBD1. This CDR3 has 15 amino acids. Trimming cost V 5 bases and J 0 bases; bases outside gene matches: 3. CDR1 and CDR2 from the germline V gene are KGHSH and LQKENI. The CDR3 loop reads CASSSGQGYQETQYF. The CDR3 DNA sequence: TGTGCCAGCTCATCGGGACAGGGGTACCAAGAGACCCAGTACTTC.

The chain combines TRBV11-2 with TRBJ2-3, with a weak D call TRBD2 (5 bases). Deletions cut 5 bases from V and 0 bases from J, with 6 bases between. CDR3 length equals 13 residues. Germline V gives CDR1 SGHAT, CDR2 FQNNGV. CDR3 residues: CASSGLSTDTQYF. DNA of the CDR3: TGTGCCAGCAGCGGACTTAGCACAGATACGCAGTATTTT.

The genes are TRBV19 and TRBJ1-2, with D perhaps TRBD1 (6 bases). The CDR3 is 18 amino acids. The germline V gene encodes CDR1 LNHDA and CDR2 SQIVND (reference sequence). V gave up 7 bases and J gave up 0 bases, with 24 bases separating them. The CDR3 loop reads CASTAAVSGTHPNYGYTF. For the CDR3, the DNA is TGTGCCAGTACCGCCGCGGTTTCCGGGACACACCCTAACTATGGCTACACCTTC.

The CDR3 loop reads CASSPLGRANTGELFF. CDR3 sequence (DNA): TGTGCCAGCAGCCCCCTGGGGCGCGCGAACACCGGGGAGCTGTTTTTT. J is TRBJ2-2 and V is TRBV11-2, with D perhaps matching TRBD1 (5 bases). Germline assignment: CDR1 SGHAT and CDR2 FQNNGV. Between the trimmed V and J ends, which lost 5 bases and 0 bases, there was a span of 13 bases. The CDR3 runs 16 residues.

This sequence joins TRBV5-1 and TRBJ1-2; 10 bases are shared with TRBD1. Per the germline V gene, CDR1 is SGHRS and CDR2 is YFSETQ. This CDR3 spans 14 amino acids. V gave up 4 bases and J gave up 4 bases; unmatched junction bases: 4. The CDR3 reads CASSGGQGPYGYTF. The CDR3 nucleotides read TGCGCCAGCAGCGGGGGACAGGGGCCCTATGGCTACACCTTC.

The V and J genes are TRBV28 and TRBJ2-7; 9 bases are shared with TRBD2. Germline CDR1 MDHEN, CDR2 SYDVKM. With V trimmed by 6 bases and J by 0 bases, 6 bases remained unmatched. The CDR3 is 15 residues long. DNA of the CDR3: TGTGCCAGCAGACTTAGCGGGAGTCCCTCCTACGAGCAGTACTTC. This gives the protein CASRLSGSPSYEQYF. Based on the CDR3 plus reference TRBV28 and TRBJ2-7, the full variable domain is DVKVTQSSRYLVKRTGEKVFLECVQDMDHENMFWYRQDPGLGLRLIYFSYDVKMKEKGDIPEGYSVSREKKERFSLILESASTNQTSMYLCASRLSGSPSYEQYFGPGTRLTVT.

This clone came up once. This rearrangement joins TRBV28 to TRBJ1-2, with D maybe TRBD1 (6 bases). Trimming removed 3 bases at V and 5 bases at J, with 22 bases between. The CDR3 spans 17 residues. Germline V gene lookup returns CDR1 MDHEN and CDR2 SYDVKM. The CDR3 spells CASSFRPQGGAEYGYTF. The CDR3 DNA reads TGTGCCAGCAGTTTTCGTCCCCAAGGGGGGGCGGAGTATGGCTACACCTTC.

This rearrangement joins TRBV10-3 to TRBJ2-5, with D perhaps matching TRBD1 (7 bases). The V and J ends lost 8 bases and 2 bases respectively, with 18 bases between them. The germline gives CDR1 ENHRY, CDR2 SYGVKD. The CDR3 is made up of 15 amino acids. CDR3 protein: CAISRAGQRQETQYF. The CDR3 DNA reads TGTGCCATCTCCCGCGCGGGACAGCGACAAGAGACCCAGTACTTC.

This clone appeared a few times. This sequence joins TRBV4-3 and TRBJ2-3; D call uncertain. The V and J ends lost 2 bases and 0 bases respectively, with 3 bases between them. The CDR3 consists of 13 residues. Germline values: CDR1 LGHNA, CDR2 YSLEER. The CDR3 DNA sequence: TGCGCCAGCAGCCAAACTAGCACAGATACGCAGTATTTT. This translates into CASSQTSTDTQYF.

V and J are TRBV19 and TRBJ1-2, with TRBD1 as a possible D gene (6 bases). The CDR3 runs 16 residues. The germline gives CDR1 LNHDA, CDR2 SQIVND (reference sequence). V was clipped by 3 bases and J by 8 bases, with 22 bases between them. Here the CDR3 reads CASSIGRGAPSGGYTF. The CDR3, as DNA: TGTGCCAGTAGTATCGGTCGGGGGGCTCCTTCTGGAGGCTACACCTTC.

In this sample, this clone turned up once. The chain has TRBV30 and TRBJ2-7; D is ambiguous. Trimming removed 0 bases at V and 3 bases at J, with 9 bases between. CDR1 is GTSNPN, CDR2 SVGIG, per germline (reference sequence). The length of the CDR3 is 13 residues. This chain's CDR3 is CAWSVAISYEQYF. The CDR3 DNA reads TGTGCCTGGAGTGTAGCGATTAGCTACGAGCAGTACTTC.

This clone was seen once. V and J are TRBV19 and TRBJ2-1; TRBD2 matches 9 bases. V was clipped by 0 bases and J by 3 bases; unmatched bases: 6. CDR1 is LNHDA, CDR2 SQIVND, per germline (reference sequence). The CDR3 has 17 residues. This CDR3 is CASSIDLLAGNYNEQFF. DNA of the CDR3: TGTGCCAGTAGTATAGATCTCCTAGCGGGGAACTACAATGAGCAGTTCTTC. The full variable domain, with the rest looked up from reference TRBV19 and TRBJ2-1, is DGGITQSPKYLFRKEGQNVTLSCEQNLNHDAMYWYRQDPGQGLRLIYYSQIVNDFQKGDIAEGYSVSREKKESFPLTVTSAQKNPTAFYLCASSIDLLAGNYNEQFFGPGTRLTVL.

This rearrangement joins TRBV28 to TRBJ1-2, with 10 positions matching TRBD1. The CDR3 loop spans 16 amino acids. Germline V CDR1 and CDR2: MDHEN, SYDVKM. V shed 7 bases and J 8 bases; nucleotides not matched to a gene: 16. CDR3 DNA: TGTGCCAGCAACCGGGACAGGGGAGCCAGAGGGTTCGGCTACACCTTC. As protein: CASNRDRGARGFGYTF.

The CDR3 region has the DNA TGTGCCAGCAGCTCCCTTGCAACTAATGAAAAACTGTTTTTT. Encoded protein: CASSSLATNEKLFF. The chain combines TRBV27 with TRBJ1-4; no reliable D call. The germline CDR1 and CDR2 sequences are MNHEY and SMNVEV (reference sequence). The CDR3 length is 14 residues. V lost 6 bases and J 0 bases, leaving 8 bases between the germline ends.

V and J are TRBV28 and TRBJ2-2; tentatively, D is TRBD2 (6 bases). Germline loops: CDR1 MDHEN, CDR2 SYDVKM. The CDR3 is 15 amino acids. Trimming pared 7 bases from V and 5 bases from J, leaving 17 bases between. The CDR3 DNA reads as TGTGCCAGCACCGTCCCGGGACTCCTTACCGGGGAGCTGTTTTTT. Translating it yields CASTVPGLLTGELFF.

V gene TRBV7-9 combines with J gene TRBJ2-4, with a weak D call TRBD1 (7 bases). V was trimmed by 5 bases and J by 3 bases, leaving 17 bases between them. CDR3 length: 16 residues. Germline V gene lookup returns CDR1 SEHNR and CDR2 FQNEAQ (reference sequence). CDR3 sequence reads: CASSPIRQGGKNIQYF. The CDR3 DNA follows: TGTGCCAGCAGCCCAATCCGACAGGGAGGCAAAAACATTCAGTACTTC. The whole variable domain, filled in from reference TRBV7-9 and TRBJ2-4, reads DTGVSQNPRHKITKRGQNVTFRCDPISEHNRLYWYRQTLGQGPEFLTYFQNEAQLEKSRLLSDRFSAERPKGSFSTLEIQRTEQGDSAMYLCASSPIRQGGKNIQYFGAGTRLSVL.

This clone appeared once. The chain carries TRBV6-5 and TRBJ2-5, with 8 positions matching TRBD1. Germline CDR1 MNHEY, CDR2 SVGAGI. Trimming at V came to 8 bases and at J to 5 bases, leaving 1 base not matched to a gene. The CDR3 consists of 11 residues. CDR3 residues: CASHRGETQYF. CDR3 bases: TGTGCCAGCCACAGGGGGGAGACCCAGTACTTC.

This chain links TRBV6-1 with TRBJ2-7; D remains unclear. The CDR3 extends over 12 amino acids. CDR1 is MNHNS and CDR2 is SASEGT in the germline V gene. Trimming pared 0 bases from V and 4 bases from J, leaving 4 bases between. In DNA, the CDR3 is TGTGCCAGCAGTGAAGCCCATTACGAGCAGTACTTC. Amino acids: CASSEAHYEQYF.

V is TRBV7-2 and J is TRBJ2-3; TRBD2 matches 11 bases. Unmatched junction bases numbered 9, after V lost 2 bases and J lost 5 bases. This CDR3 is 17 amino acids long. Looked up from germline, CDR1 is SGHTA and CDR2 is FQGNSA. CDR3 sequence: CASSLNSGRALGDTQYF. In DNA, the CDR3 is TGTGCCAGCAGCTTAAATAGCGGGAGGGCCTTGGGAGATACGCAGTATTTT.

The chain is built from TRBV5-1 and TRBJ2-3; 7 nucleotides agree with TRBD1. The CDR3 extends over 14 amino acids. CDR1 and CDR2 from the germline V gene are SGHRS and YFSETQ. Losses at the gene ends were 0 bases for V and 4 bases for J; bases not matched to a gene: 2. As DNA, the CDR3 is TGCGCCAGCAGCTTGGCAGGGGGTTCAGATACGCAGTATTTT. This translates into CASSLAGGSDTQYF.